This T cell receptor (beta chain) stems from a study of CD8 T cells in Susac syndrome. RNA amounts of 0.5 to 1 ug underwent reverse transcription with random hexamers. Across 54 Vbeta and 13 Jbeta, TCR beta CDR3 was amplified with immunoSEQ multiplex PCR. MiXCR, run by TCRdb on the immunoSEQ multiplex PCR reads, gives a single entry per CDR3 protein. Counted here are about 180,000 distinct CDR3 sequences, approximately 94% occurring once; the ten biggest clones make up 0.093%. CD8+ and CD4+ T cells circulating in blood were sequenced for TCR beta. The multiple sclerosis controls were treatment-naive patients with relapsing-remitting disease that was stable or active. FACS was used to enrich TEMRA cells, whereas the CD8+ and CD4+ T cells were obtained by negative isolation. Sequenced: CD4+ T cells from PBMCs. The sequence was collected from a human donor with multiple sclerosis.

Here the CDR3 DNA reads TGCGCCAGCAGCCAAGCTAGCGGGGGGGCCTTGAACACCGGGGAGCTGTTTTTT. Translated, it gives CASSQASGGALNTGELFF. J is TRBJ2-2 and V is TRBV4-1; 12 bases are a match to TRBD2. The J segment lost 1 base and the V segment lost 1 base, leaving 4 bases of the junction unmatched. Germline assignment: CDR1 MGHRA and CDR2 YSYEKL. This CDR3 comprises 18 residues.